Following are 15 T cell receptor beta chains from one sample sequenced in a study of Tregs in tolerant kidney transplant recipients. Profiling relied on immunoSEQ multiplex PCR, and the TCRdb table lists in-frame clones only, not all of them. This table holds tens of thousands of clones, roughly 89% found once. The material sequenced was CD4+ T cells from blood. These TCRs come from a human donor in good health.

The V and J genes are TRBV6-4 and TRBJ1-5; D is possibly TRBD1 (5 bases). With 5 bases removed from V and 5 bases from J, the gap between germline ends came to 10 bases. The CDR3 has 13 residues. The germline gives CDR1 MRHNA, CDR2 SNTAGT. In nucleotides, the CDR3 is TGTGCCAGCAGTCAGGAAGGGGATCAGCCCCAGCATTTT. Amino acid sequence: CASSQEGDQPQHF.

The J gene is TRBJ1-2, the V gene TRBV11-3; D gene unclear. The V gene's germline CDR1 is SGHNT and CDR2 YENEEA. Trimming cost V 0 bases and J 5 bases, with 7 bases left between them. This CDR3 has 13 residues. The CDR3 sequence: CASSLDLEYGYTF. In nucleotides, the CDR3 is TGTGCCAGCAGCTTAGACTTGGAATATGGCTACACCTTC.

The chain employs TRBV11-2 and TRBJ2-2; 7 bases fit TRBD1. J lost 6 bases, V lost 5 bases, and 3 bases had no gene match. CDR3 length: 13 amino acids. Germline V gene lookup returns CDR1 SGHAT and CDR2 FQNNGV. As DNA, the CDR3 is TGTGCCAGCAGCGTACAGGGGCCCGGGGAGCTGTTTTTT. This sequence encodes CASSVQGPGELFF.

CDR3 DNA: TGTGCCGCTCGCGCGACCCAACGCAATGAGCAGTTCTTC. As protein: CAARATQRNEQFF. The rearrangement uses TRBV10-3 and TRBJ2-1, with D unresolved. Per germline, CDR1 ENHRY and CDR2 SYGVKD. The ends were cut back, 11 bases at V and 6 bases at J, with 17 bases in the middle. The CDR3 spans 13 residues.

The chain links TRBV5-5 to TRBJ2-5; unclear D gene. This CDR3 is 13 amino acids long. CDR1 SGHKS and CDR2 YYEKEE come from the germline V gene (reference sequence). Trimming stripped 6 bases from V and 0 bases from J, with 9 bases between. CDR3 in DNA: TGTGCCAGCACGAGGCCGGACCAAGAGACCCAGTACTTC. Translation: CASTRPDQETQYF.

The chain joins TRBV6-1 to TRBJ1-4, with a possible D match to TRBD1 (6 bases). V gave up 8 bases and J gave up 1 base, with 11 bases separating them. The germline CDR1 and CDR2 sequences are MNHNS and SASEGT. The CDR3 sequence is 14 residues long. The CDR3 sequence is CASDEGVTNEKLFF. As DNA, the CDR3 is TGTGCCAGCGATGAGGGGGTAACTAATGAAAAACTGTTTTTT.

The chain uses TRBV27 and TRBJ2-7, with 10 bases identical to TRBD2. CDR1 MNHEY and CDR2 SMNVEV come from the germline V gene (reference sequence). After removal of 0 bases from V and 1 base from J, the junction contained 3 bases not matched to a gene. The CDR3 runs 16 residues. The CDR3 protein is CASSLSRGLASYEQYF. The CDR3 DNA reads as TGTGCCAGCAGTTTATCAAGGGGACTAGCGTCCTACGAGCAGTACTTC.

The chain uses TRBV11-3 and TRBJ2-7, with D possibly TRBD2 on 6 matching bases. This CDR3 contains 11 residues. V was shortened by 11 bases and J by 6 bases, with 14 bases between the two germline ends. CDR1 SGHNT and CDR2 YENEEA come from the germline V gene. The chain's CDR3 is CASGSEFEQYF. CDR3 in DNA: TGTGCCTCCGGGAGCGAGTTCGAGCAGTACTTC.

The gene calls are TRBV28 and TRBJ1-6; possible D gene TRBD1, 5 bases. CDR3 length equals 18 residues. The V gene lost 4 bases and the J gene lost 11 bases, with 27 bases spanning the gap. Germline-derived CDR1 and CDR2 are MDHEN and SYDVKM. For the CDR3, the DNA is TGTGCCAGCAGTTCCCTAGGTGGCAGGGCAGCCCGCTACGCACCCCTCCACTTT. Protein sequence: CASSSLGGRAARYAPLHF.

In this sample, this clone turned up once. This rearrangement joins TRBV7-3 to TRBJ2-1; D may be TRBD1 (6 bases). Trimming shortened V by 5 bases and J by 4 bases, and 9 bases separated the two germline ends. The length of the CDR3 is 13 residues. Germline V CDR1 and CDR2: SGHTA, FQGTGA. CDR3 nucleotides: TGTGCCAGCAGCGAAGGACAGTACAATGAGCAGTTCTTC. This sequence encodes CASSEGQYNEQFF.

The V and J genes are TRBV10-3 and TRBJ2-7; D possibly corresponds to TRBD2 (5 bases). Deletions cut 3 bases from V and 4 bases from J, with 19 bases between. The CDR3 is made up of 16 amino acids. Germline V gives CDR1 ENHRY, CDR2 SYGVKD. This CDR3 reads CAISDSIRSGKYEQYF. CDR3 coding DNA: TGTGCCATCAGTGACAGTATCCGGTCGGGAAAATACGAGCAGTACTTC.

The rearrangement uses TRBV18 and TRBJ2-5; D perhaps matches TRBD1 (5 bases). This CDR3 contains 14 residues. The V gene's germline CDR1 is KGHSH and CDR2 LQKENI. The V and J ends lost 6 bases and 2 bases respectively, with 13 bases between them. CDR3 bases: TGTGCCAGCTCTCAATACAGACAGCAAGAGACCCAGTACTTC. This gives the protein CASSQYRQQETQYF. The full variable domain, in which reference TRBV18 and TRBJ2-5 provide the parts outside the CDR3, is NAGVMQNPRHLVRRRGQEARLRCSPMKGHSHVYWYRQLPEEGLKFMVYLQKENIIDESGMPKERFSAEFPKEGPSILRIQQVVRGDSAAYFCASSQYRQQETQYFGPGTRLLVL.

This chain links TRBV10-3 with TRBJ2-7; D remains unclear. The V end lost 4 bases, the J end lost 2 bases, and 9 bases lay between the germline ends. The germline CDR1 and CDR2 sequences are ENHRY and SYGVKD. This CDR3 has 13 residues. The CDR3 loop is CAISAEPTYEQYF. The CDR3 nucleotides read TGTGCCATCAGTGCCGAACCGACCTACGAGCAGTACTTC.

The chain combines TRBV10-3 with TRBJ1-5, with 8 bases matching TRBD1. V dropped 3 bases and J dropped 1; count of bases not matched to a gene: 2. The CDR3 contains 15 residues. Germline CDR1 ENHRY, CDR2 SYGVKD. The CDR3 sequence: CAISDRGQSNQPQHF. CDR3 DNA: TGTGCCATCAGTGACAGGGGGCAAAGCAATCAGCCCCAGCATTTT.

The CDR3 spells CASSYGGLAKNIQYF. DNA for the CDR3: TGTGCCAGCAGTTATGGTGGTCTAGCCAAAAACATTCAGTACTTC. This chain links TRBV6-6 with TRBJ2-4; D unresolved. V shed 3 bases and J shed 0 bases, with 9 bases lying between them. Looked up from germline, CDR1 is MNHNY and CDR2 is SVGAGI (reference sequence). This CDR3 spans 15 amino acids.